What follows describes a single T cell receptor beta chain. Its target is not known. The data were obtained in a study of T cell responses to AZD1222 COVID-19 vaccine. This table comes from immunoSEQ multiplex PCR, and its TCRdb copy is limited to in-frame clones, with some not included. The repertoire holds about 15,000 clones, with less than 90% as singletons. Findings and caveats of the study: Per reports, nearly half of all spike-specific TCRs target regions that are unmutated in variants. At baseline, just six AZD1222 recipients tested seropositive. There were repertoire samples only from the period after the peak T cell response. In a largely white British group with more females than males, clonal diversity was possibly underestimated.

Germline CDR1 SGDLS, CDR2 YYNGEE. V gave up 3 bases and J gave up 8 bases, with 14 bases separating them. The CDR3 extends over 14 amino acids. The clonotype was recovered from an adult who received the AZD1222 COVID-19 vaccine. The rearrangement uses TRBV9 and TRBJ1-4; D may be TRBD1 (6 bases). The sequencing here drew on peripheral blood, taken 28 days after the second AZD1222 dose. The CDR3 loop reads CASSASGEGEKLFF. The CDR3, as DNA: TGTGCCAGCAGCGCCTCAGGGGAGGGAGAAAAACTGTTTTTT.